This TCR beta chain was obtained from a study of response to subunit inactivated influenza vaccine. TCRdb reprocessed the RT-PCR reads with MiXCR, giving one entry per CDR3 protein. The table shows about half a million distinct CDR3 sequences, with around 8% occurring only once. Per the germline V gene, CDR1 is SGHRS and CDR2 is YFSETQ. After removal of 4 bases from V and 1 base from J, the junction contained 5 bases not matched to a gene. The CDR3 runs 16 residues. Source: PBMCs from blood, taken about 23 months after vaccination. The TCR sequence derives from a man aged 50-75 years who received an inactivated influenza vaccine. The genes are TRBV5-1 and TRBJ2-2, with TRBD1 identical over 9 bases. The CDR3 reads CASSLRTGVNTGELFF. CDR3 DNA sequence: TGCGCCAGCAGCCTTAGGACAGGGGTGAACACCGGGGAGCTGTTTTTT.